This T cell receptor (beta chain) was found in a study of Ad26.COV2.S vaccination and SARS-CoV-2 variants. The method was immunoSEQ multiplex PCR; TCRdb's version includes in-frame clones alone and lacks a portion of them. This table holds about 350,000 clones, approximately 90% found once. Worth noting for this clone: No antigen is known for it.

Study outcomes and limitations: Spike-specific CD8+ and CD4+ T cell responses reportedly showed substantial breadth after vaccination. TCR breadth and depth analyses may have underestimated total T cell responses. Participants in the vaccine arm had higher spike-specific TCR breadth; placebo recipients had lower.

Trimming took off 2 bases at V and 2 bases at J, with 11 bases between the two ends. Per the germline V gene, CDR1 is SGHDT and CDR2 is YYEEEE. This CDR3 has 15 amino acids. V gene TRBV5-6 combines with J gene TRBJ1-5; D is perhaps TRBD1 (6 bases). This receptor was obtained from a human donor who had recovered from COVID-19. Material: peripheral blood, obtained after recovery from COVID-19. The CDR3 region is CASSFRGAGNQPQHF. The CDR3 DNA follows: TGTGCCAGCAGCTTCCGGGGGGCAGGCAATCAGCCCCAGCATTTT.